This T cell receptor (beta chain) is from a study of post-analysis software for immune sequencing data. Findings and caveats of the study: In patients, TRBV5-6, TRBV5-1 and TRBV20-1 belonged to five TRBV segments found more frequently than in controls.

The TCR beta cDNA libraries carried unique molecular identifiers. One entry per CDR3 protein results from TCRdb running MiXCR on the PCR reads. Of 600,000 to 700,000 distinct CDR3 sequences listed, approximately 60% are singletons. J gave up 4 bases and V 5 bases, and 11 bases lay outside the gene matches. This CDR3 comprises 18 residues. Germline V gene data show CDR1 as MNHEY and CDR2 as SVGEGT. Worth noting for this clonotype: Antigen unknown.

The sequence came from a girl aged 2 to 9 with multiple sclerosis. The specimen was blood. The chain recombines TRBV6-2 or TRBV6-3 with TRBJ2-6; the match to TRBD1 covers 10 bases. CDR3 coding DNA: TGTGCCAGCAGTCCGTCCCGGGACAGGGGATTAGGGGCCAACGTCCTGACTTTC. This gives the protein CASSPSRDRGLGANVLTF.